This T cell receptor beta chain was recorded in a study of early T cells in non-severe SARS-CoV-2 infection. Study-wide context: Unsorted whole blood bulk RNA was sequenced, with unpaired chains.

Study-wide points: VDJdb matching favored anti-spike CD8 responses, missing private and CD4 specificities.

As concerns this clonotype: Antigen unknown.

Unique molecular identifiers (one per individual cDNA molecule) were attached. Each CDR3 protein is one row after TCRdb ran MiXCR on the 5' RACE reads. The sample comprises tens of thousands of distinct CDR3 sequences, about 16% of which are singletons, and approximately 12% rests with the top ten. The sequencing sample was made of whole blood. The sequence derives from an adult who was a healthcare worker with PCR-confirmed SARS-CoV-2 infection or an uninfected control (not recorded which).

Written as DNA, the CDR3 is TGTGCCAGCGGAATCAGGGTATCCGGGGAGCTGTTTTTT. Its translation is CASGIRVSGELFF. V and J are TRBV7-9 and TRBJ2-2, with D possibly TRBD1 on 5 matching bases. The V end was cut by 8 bases, the J end by 6 bases, with 13 bases between. There are 13 residues in the CDR3. Germline values: CDR1 SEHNR, CDR2 FQNEAQ (reference sequence).